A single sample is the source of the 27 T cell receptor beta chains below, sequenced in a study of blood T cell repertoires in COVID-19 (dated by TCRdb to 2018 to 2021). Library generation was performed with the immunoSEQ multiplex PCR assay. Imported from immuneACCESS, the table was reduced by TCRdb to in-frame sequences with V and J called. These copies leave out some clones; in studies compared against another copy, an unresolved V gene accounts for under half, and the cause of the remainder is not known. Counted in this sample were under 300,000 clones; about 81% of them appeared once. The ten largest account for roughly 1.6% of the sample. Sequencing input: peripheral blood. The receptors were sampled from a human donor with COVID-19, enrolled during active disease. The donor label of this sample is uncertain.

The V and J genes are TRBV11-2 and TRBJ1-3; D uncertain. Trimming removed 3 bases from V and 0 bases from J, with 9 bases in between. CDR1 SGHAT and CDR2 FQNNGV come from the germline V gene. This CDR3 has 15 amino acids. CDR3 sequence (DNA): TGTGCCAGCAGCTTTGCACCGAGCTCTGGAAACACCATATATTTT. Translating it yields CASSFAPSSGNTIYF.

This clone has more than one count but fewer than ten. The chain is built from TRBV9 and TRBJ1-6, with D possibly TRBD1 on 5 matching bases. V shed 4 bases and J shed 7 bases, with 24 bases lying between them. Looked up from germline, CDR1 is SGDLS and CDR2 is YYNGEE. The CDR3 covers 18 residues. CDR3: CASSSPGGQGVGNSPLHF. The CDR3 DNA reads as TGTGCCAGCAGCTCCCCCGGCGGACAAGGTGTAGGAAATTCACCCCTCCACTTT.

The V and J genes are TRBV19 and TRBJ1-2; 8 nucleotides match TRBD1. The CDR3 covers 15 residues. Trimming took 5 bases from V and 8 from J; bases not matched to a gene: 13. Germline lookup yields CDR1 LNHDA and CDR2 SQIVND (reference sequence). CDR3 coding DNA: TGTGCCAGTAGTCCAACGACAGGGGCCATTTCGGGCTACACCTTC. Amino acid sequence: CASSPTTGAISGYTF.

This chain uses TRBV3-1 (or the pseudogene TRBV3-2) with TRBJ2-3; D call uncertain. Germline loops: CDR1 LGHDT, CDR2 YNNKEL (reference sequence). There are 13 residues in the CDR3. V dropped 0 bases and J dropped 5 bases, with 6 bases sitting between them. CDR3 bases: TGTGCCAGCAGCCAAGATGTAATAGATACGCAGTATTTT. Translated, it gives CASSQDVIDTQYF.

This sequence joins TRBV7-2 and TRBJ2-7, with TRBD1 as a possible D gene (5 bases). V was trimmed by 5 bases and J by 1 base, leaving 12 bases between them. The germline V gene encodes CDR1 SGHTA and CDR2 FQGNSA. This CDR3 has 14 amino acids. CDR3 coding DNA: TGTGCCAGCAGCGCATCAGGGTCGTCCTACGAGCAGTACTTC. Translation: CASSASGSSYEQYF. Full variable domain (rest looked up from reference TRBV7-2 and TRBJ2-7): GAGVSQSPSNKVTEKGKDVELRCDPISGHTALYWYRQSLGQGLEFLIYFQGNSAPDKSGLPSDRFSAERTGGSVSTLTIQRTQQEDSAVYLCASSASGSSYEQYFGPGTRLTVT.

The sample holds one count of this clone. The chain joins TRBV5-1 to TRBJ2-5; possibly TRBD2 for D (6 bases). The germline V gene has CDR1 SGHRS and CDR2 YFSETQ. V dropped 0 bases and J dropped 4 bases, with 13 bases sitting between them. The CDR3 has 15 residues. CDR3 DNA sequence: TGCGCCAGCAGCTTGGGCGGGCGGGACGGAGAGACCCAGTACTTC. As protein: CASSLGGRDGETQYF.

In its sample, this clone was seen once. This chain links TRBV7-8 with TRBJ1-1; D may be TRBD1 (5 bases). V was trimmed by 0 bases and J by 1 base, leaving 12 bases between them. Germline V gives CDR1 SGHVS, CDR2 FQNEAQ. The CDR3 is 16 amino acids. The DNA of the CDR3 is TGTGCCAGCAGCTTAGCGACGGGACTTCCGAACACTGAAGCTTTCTTT. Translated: CASSLATGLPNTEAFF.

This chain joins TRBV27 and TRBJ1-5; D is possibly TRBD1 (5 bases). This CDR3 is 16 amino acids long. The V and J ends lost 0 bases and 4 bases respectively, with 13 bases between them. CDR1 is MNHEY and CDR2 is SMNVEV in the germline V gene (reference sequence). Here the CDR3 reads CASSLSGTEGNQPQHF. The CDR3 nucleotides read TGTGCCAGCAGTTTATCAGGGACGGAGGGAAATCAGCCCCAGCATTTT.

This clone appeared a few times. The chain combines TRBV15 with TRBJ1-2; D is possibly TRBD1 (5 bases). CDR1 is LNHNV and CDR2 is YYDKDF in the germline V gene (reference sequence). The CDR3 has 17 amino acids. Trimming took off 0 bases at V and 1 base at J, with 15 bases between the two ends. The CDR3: CATSRDMAGRDNYGYTF. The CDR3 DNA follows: TGTGCCACCAGCAGAGATATGGCGGGGCGGGATAACTATGGCTACACCTTC.

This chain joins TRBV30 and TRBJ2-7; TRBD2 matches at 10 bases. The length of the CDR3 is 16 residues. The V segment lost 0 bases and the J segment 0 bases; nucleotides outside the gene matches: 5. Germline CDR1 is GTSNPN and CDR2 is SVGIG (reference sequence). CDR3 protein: CAWSVLSGRSSYEQYF. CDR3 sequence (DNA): TGTGCCTGGAGTGTACTTAGCGGGAGGTCCTCCTACGAGCAGTACTTC.

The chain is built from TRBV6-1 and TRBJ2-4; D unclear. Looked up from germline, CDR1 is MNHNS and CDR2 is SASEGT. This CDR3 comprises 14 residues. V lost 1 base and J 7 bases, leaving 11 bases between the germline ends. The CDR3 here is CASSEGSTWNIQYF. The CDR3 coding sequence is TGTGCCAGCAGTGAAGGGTCTACGTGGAACATTCAGTACTTC.

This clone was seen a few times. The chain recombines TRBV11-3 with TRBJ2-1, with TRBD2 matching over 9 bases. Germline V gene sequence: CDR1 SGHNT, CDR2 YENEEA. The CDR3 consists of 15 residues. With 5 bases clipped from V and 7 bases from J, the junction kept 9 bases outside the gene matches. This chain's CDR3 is CASSPGTSPLNEQFF. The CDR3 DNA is TGTGCCAGCAGCCCCGGGACTAGCCCCCTTAATGAGCAGTTCTTC.

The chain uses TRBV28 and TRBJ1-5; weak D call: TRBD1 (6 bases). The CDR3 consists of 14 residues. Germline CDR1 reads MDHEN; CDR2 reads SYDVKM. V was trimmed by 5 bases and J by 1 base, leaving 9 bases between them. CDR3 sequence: CASSVTGSNQPQHF. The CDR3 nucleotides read TGTGCCAGCAGTGTGACAGGCAGCAATCAGCCCCAGCATTTT.

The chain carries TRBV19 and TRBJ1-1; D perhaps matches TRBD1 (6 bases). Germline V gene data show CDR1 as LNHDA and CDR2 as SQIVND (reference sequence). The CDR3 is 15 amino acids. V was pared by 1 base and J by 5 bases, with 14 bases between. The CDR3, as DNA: TGTGCCAGTAGTATAGTTCCAGGGGCGCGGACTGAAGCTTTCTTT. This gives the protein CASSIVPGARTEAFF.

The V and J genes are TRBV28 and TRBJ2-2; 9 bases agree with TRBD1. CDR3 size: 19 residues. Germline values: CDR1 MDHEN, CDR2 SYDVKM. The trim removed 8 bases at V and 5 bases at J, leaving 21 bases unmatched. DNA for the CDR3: TGTGCCAGCGGTCCCGGGACAGGGTTTTTATATGGTTTGACCGGGGAGCTGTTTTTT. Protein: CASGPGTGFLYGLTGELFF.

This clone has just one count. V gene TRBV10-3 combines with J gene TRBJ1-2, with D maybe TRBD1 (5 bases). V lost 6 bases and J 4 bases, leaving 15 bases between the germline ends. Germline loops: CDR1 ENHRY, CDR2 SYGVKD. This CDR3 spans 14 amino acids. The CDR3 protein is CAISKTVLIYGYTF. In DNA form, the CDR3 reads TGTGCCATCAGCAAGACAGTCCTGATCTATGGCTACACCTTC.

CDR3 in amino acids: CASSLSGTGINTGELFF. For the CDR3, the DNA is TGTGCCAGCAGTTTATCCGGGACAGGGATTAACACCGGGGAGCTGTTTTTT. The rearrangement links TRBV27 to TRBJ2-2; 9 bases fit TRBD1. Germline CDR1 MNHEY, CDR2 SMNVEV (reference sequence). The V gene end was trimmed by 0 bases and the J gene end by 2 bases; junction bases not matched to a gene: 4. The CDR3 extends over 17 amino acids.

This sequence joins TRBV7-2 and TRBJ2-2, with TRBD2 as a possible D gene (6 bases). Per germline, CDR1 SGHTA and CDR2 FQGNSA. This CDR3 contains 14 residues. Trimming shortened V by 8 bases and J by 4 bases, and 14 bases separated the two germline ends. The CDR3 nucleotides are TGTGCCAGCTATTTAAACGGGGGCACCGGGGAGCTGTTTTTT. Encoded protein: CASYLNGGTGELFF.

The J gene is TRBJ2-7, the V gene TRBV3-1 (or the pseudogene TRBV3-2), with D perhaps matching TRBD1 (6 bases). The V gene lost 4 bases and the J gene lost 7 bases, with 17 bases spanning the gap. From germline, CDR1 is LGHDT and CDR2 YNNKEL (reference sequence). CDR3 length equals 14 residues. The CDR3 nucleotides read TGTGCCAGCAGCCCCGGAAACAGGGTGGGTGAGCAGTACTTC. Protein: CASSPGNRVGEQYF.

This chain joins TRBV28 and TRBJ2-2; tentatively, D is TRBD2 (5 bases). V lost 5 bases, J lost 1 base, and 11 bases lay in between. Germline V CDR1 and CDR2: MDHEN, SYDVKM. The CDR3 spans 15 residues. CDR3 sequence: CASSRPGGNTGELFF. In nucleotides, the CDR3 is TGTGCCAGCAGTCGCCCAGGAGGGAACACCGGGGAGCTGTTTTTT.

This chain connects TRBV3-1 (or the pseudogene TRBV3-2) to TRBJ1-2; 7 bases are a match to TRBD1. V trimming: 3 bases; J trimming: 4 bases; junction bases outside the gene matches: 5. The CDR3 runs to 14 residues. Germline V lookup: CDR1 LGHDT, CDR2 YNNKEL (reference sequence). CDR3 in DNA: TGTGCCAGCAGCCAGCAGGGGGGCCCCTATGGCTACACCTTC. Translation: CASSQQGGPYGYTF.

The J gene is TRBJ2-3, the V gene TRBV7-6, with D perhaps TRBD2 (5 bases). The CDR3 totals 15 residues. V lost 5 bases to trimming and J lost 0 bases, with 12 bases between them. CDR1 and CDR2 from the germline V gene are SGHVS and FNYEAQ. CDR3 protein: CASSPGLGSTDTQYF. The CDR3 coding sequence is TGTGCCAGCAGCCCTGGACTGGGGAGCACAGATACGCAGTATTTT.

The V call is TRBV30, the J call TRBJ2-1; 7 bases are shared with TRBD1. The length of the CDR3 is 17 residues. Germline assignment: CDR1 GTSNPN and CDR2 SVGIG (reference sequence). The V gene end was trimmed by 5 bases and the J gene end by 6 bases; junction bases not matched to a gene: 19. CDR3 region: CAWADEGRDSRGNEQFF. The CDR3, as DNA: TGTGCCTGGGCGGATGAGGGTAGGGACAGTCGAGGCAATGAGCAGTTCTTC. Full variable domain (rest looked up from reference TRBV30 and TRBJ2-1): SQTIHQWPATLVQPVGSPLSLECTVEGTSNPNLYWYRQAAGRGLQLLFYSVGIGQISSEVPQNLSASRPQDRQFILSSKKLLLSDSGFYLCAWADEGRDSRGNEQFFGPGTRLTVL.

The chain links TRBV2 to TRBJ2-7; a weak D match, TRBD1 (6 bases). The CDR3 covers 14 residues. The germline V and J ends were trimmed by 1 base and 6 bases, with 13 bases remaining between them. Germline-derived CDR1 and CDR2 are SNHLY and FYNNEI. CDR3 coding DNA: TGTGCCAGCAGTGAAGAAAGGGGACAAGGCGAGCAGTACTTC. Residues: CASSEERGQGEQYF. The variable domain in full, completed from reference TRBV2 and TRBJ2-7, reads EPEVTQTPSHQVTQMGQEVILRCVPISNHLYFYWYRQILGQKVEFLVSFYNNEISEKSEIFDDQFSVERPDGSNFTLKIRSTKLEDSAMYFCASSEERGQGEQYFGPGTRLTVT.

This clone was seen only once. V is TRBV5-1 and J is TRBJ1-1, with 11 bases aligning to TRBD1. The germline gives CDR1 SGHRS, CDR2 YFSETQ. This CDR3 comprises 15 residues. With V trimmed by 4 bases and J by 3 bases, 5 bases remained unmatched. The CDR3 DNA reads TGCGCCAGCAGCCTTGGACAGGGGGCGCACACTGAAGCTTTCTTT. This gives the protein CASSLGQGAHTEAFF.

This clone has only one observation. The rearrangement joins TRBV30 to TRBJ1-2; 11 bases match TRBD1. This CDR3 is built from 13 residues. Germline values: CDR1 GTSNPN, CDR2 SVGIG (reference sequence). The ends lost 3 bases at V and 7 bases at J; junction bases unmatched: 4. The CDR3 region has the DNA TGTGCCTGGAGCTGGACAGGGGGCGGTGGCTACACCTTC. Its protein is CAWSWTGGGGYTF.

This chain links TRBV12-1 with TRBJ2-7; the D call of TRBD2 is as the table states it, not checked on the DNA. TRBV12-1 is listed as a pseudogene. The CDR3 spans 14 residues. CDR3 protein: CASSFDFPNYEQYF. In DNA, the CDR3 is TGTGCCAGCAGCTTTGACTTCCCGAACTACGAGCAGTACTTC.